This note documents a single TCR beta chain sequence. Its antigen remains unknown. The V end lost 8 bases, the J end lost 3 bases, and 8 bases lay between the germline ends. Germline CDR1 reads MGHDK; CDR2 reads SYGVNS. The CDR3 is made up of 12 amino acids. Naive CD8 cells were CD45RO-negative, positively selected for CCR7, excluding terminally differentiated effector memory CD45RA+ cells. This sample was included in a study of shared clonotypes between healthy human individuals. TCRdb keeps only in-frame clones here, not all; method: immunoSEQ multiplex PCR. The sample lists about 700,000 clones, roughly 94% occurring once. General study results and limits: Naive subsets, compared against memory subsets, generally had larger estimated richness values. A reduction in generation probabilities was seen for non-shared clonotypes relative to those shared by all four donors.

The sample comprised naive CD8+ T cells sorted from blood. This chain joins TRBV25-1 and TRBJ1-5; weak D call: TRBD1 (5 bases). This receptor was identified in a man aged 25-45 years in good health. This CDR3 reads CASEGHNQPQHF. The CDR3 DNA follows: TGTGCCAGCGAGGGGCACAATCAGCCCCAGCATTTT.